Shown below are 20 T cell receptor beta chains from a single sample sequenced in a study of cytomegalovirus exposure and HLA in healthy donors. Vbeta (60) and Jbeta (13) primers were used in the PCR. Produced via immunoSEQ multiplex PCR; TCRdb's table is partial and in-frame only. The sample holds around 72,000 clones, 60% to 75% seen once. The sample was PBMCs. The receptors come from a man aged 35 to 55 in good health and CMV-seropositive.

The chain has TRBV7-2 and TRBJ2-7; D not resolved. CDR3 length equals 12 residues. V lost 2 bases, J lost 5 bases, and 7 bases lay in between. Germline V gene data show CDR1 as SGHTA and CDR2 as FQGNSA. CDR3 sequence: CASSLYLNEQYF. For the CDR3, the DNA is TGTGCCAGCAGCTTATACTTAAACGAGCAGTACTTC.

This CDR3 is CASSFQGAIDGYTF. As DNA, the CDR3 is TGTGCCAGCAGCTTTCAGGGGGCAATAGATGGCTACACCTTC. This chain links TRBV7-9 with TRBJ1-2, with 8 bases fitting TRBD1. In germline, CDR1 is SEHNR, CDR2 FQNEAQ (reference sequence). The V and J ends lost 3 bases and 6 bases, in that order; junction bases with no gene match: 6. The CDR3 totals 14 residues. Looking up the rest from reference TRBV7-9 and TRBJ1-2 gives the full variable domain: DTGVSQNPRHKITKRGQNVTFRCDPISEHNRLYWYRQTLGQGPEFLTYFQNEAQLEKSRLLSDRFSAERPKGSFSTLEIQRTEQGDSAMYLCASSFQGAIDGYTFGSGTRLTVV.

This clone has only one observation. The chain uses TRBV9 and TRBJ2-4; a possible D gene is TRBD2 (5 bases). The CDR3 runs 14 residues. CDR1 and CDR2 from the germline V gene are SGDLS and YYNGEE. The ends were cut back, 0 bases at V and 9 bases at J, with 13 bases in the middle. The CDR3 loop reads CASSVDYRESIQYF. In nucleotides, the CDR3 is TGTGCCAGCAGCGTAGATTATCGGGAAAGCATTCAGTACTTC.

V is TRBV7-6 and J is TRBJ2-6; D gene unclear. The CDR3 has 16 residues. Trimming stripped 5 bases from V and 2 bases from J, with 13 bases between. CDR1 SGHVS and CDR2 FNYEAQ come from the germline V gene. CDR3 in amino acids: CASSMFSVPGANVLTF. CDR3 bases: TGTGCCAGCAGCATGTTCTCCGTCCCTGGGGCCAACGTCCTGACTTTC.

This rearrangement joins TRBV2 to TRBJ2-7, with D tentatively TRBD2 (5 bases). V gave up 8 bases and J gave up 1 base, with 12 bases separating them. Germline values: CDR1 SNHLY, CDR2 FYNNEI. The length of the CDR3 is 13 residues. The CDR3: CASLAELSYEQYF. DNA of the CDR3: TGTGCCAGCCTAGCAGAGCTTTCCTACGAGCAGTACTTC.

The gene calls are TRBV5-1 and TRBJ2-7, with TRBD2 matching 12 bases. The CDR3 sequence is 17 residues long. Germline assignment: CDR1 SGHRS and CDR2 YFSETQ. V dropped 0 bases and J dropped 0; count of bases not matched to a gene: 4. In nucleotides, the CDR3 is TGCGCCAGCAGCTTGGTGGCTAGCGGGGGGGTCTCCTACGAGCAGTACTTC. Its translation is CASSLVASGGVSYEQYF.

The CDR3 reads CASTPTAAADYRTDTQYF. As DNA, the CDR3 is TGTGCCAGCACCCCCACGGCTGCGGCGGACTACCGCACAGATACGCAGTATTTT. V usage is TRBV2 and J usage is TRBJ2-3; possible D gene TRBD2, 6 bases. V was cut by 7 bases and J by 1 base, with 24 bases left in between. The length of the CDR3 is 18 residues. Germline loops: CDR1 SNHLY, CDR2 FYNNEI.

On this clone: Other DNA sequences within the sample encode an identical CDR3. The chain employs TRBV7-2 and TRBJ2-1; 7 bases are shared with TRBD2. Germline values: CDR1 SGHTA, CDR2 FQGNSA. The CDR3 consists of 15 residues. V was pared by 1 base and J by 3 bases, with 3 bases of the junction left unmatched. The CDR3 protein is CASSLVGGSYNEQFF. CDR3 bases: TGTGCCAGCAGCTTAGTGGGCGGGAGCTACAATGAGCAGTTCTTC.

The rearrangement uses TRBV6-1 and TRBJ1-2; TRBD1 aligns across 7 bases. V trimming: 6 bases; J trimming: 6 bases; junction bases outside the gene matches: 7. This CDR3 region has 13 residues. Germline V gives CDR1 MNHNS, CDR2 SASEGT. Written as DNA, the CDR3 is TGTGCCAGCAGCATCGCAGGGGGAGATGGCTACACCTTC. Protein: CASSIAGGDGYTF.

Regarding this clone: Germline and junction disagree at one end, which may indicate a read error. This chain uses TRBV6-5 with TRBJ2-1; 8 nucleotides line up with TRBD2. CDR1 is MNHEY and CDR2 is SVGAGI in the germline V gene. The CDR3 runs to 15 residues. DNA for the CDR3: TGTGCCAGCAGCCTCGGGGGGGCGATTTACAGTGAGCAGTTCTTC. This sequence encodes CASSLGGAIYSEQFF.

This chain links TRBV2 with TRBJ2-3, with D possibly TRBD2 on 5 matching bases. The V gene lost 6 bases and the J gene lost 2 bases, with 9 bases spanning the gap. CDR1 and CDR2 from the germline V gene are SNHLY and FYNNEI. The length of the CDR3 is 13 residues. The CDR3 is CASREDITDTQYF. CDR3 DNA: TGTGCCAGCAGGGAGGATATCACAGATACGCAGTATTTT.

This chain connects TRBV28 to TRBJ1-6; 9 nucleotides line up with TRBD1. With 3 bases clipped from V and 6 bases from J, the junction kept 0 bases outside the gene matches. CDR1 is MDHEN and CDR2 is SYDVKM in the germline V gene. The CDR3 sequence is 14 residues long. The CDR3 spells CASSLGQGNSPLHF. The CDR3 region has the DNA TGTGCCAGCAGTTTGGGACAGGGTAATTCACCCCTCCACTTT.

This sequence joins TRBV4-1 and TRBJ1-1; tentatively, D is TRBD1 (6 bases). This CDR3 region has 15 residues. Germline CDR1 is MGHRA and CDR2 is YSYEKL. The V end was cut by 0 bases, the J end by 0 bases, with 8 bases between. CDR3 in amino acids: CASSQEGQLNTEAFF. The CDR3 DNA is TGCGCCAGCAGCCAAGAAGGACAGCTGAACACTGAAGCTTTCTTT.

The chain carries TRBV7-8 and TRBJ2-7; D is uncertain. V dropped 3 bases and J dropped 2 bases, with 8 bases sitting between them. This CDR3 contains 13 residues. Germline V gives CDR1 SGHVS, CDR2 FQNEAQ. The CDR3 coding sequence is TGTGCCAGCAGCTTCGACACCCCCTACGAGCAGTACTTC. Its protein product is CASSFDTPYEQYF.

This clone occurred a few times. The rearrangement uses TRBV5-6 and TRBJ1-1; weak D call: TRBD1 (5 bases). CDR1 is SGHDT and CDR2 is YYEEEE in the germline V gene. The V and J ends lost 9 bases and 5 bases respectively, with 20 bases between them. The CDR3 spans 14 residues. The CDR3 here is CATEAGGGGTEAFF. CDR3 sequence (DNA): TGTGCCACAGAAGCGGGGGGGGGAGGAACTGAAGCTTTCTTT. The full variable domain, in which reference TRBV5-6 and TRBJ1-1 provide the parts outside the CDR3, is DAGVTQSPTHLIKTRGQQVTLRCSPKSGHDTVSWYQQALGQGPQFIFQYYEEEERQRGNFPDRFSGHQFPNYSSELNVNALLLGDSALYLCATEAGGGGTEAFFGQGTRLTVV.

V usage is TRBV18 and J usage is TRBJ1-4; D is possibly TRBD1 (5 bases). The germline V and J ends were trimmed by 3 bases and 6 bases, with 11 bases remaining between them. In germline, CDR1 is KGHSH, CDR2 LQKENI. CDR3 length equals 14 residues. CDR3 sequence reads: CASSPGLGYEKLFF. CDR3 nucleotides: TGTGCCAGCTCACCGGGACTAGGATATGAAAAACTGTTTTTT.

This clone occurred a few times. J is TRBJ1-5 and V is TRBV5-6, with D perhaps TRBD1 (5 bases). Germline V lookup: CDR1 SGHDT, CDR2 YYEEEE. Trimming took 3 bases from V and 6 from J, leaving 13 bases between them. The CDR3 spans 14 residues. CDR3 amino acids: CASSYQTVGQPQHF. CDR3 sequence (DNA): TGTGCCAGCAGCTATCAGACAGTGGGTCAGCCCCAGCATTTT.

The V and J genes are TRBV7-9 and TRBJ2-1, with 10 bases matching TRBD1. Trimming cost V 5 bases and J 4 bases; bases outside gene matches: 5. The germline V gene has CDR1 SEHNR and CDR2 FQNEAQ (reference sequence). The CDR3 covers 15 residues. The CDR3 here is CASSHRDRGYNEQFF. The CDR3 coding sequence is TGTGCCAGCAGCCACAGGGACAGGGGTTACAATGAGCAGTTCTTC.

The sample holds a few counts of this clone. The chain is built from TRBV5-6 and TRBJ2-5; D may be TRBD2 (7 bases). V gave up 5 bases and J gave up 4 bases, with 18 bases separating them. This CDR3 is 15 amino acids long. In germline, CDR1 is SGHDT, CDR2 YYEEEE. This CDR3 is CASSYVAGAGETQYF. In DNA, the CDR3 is TGTGCCAGCAGTTACGTGGCGGGGGCTGGAGAGACCCAGTACTTC.

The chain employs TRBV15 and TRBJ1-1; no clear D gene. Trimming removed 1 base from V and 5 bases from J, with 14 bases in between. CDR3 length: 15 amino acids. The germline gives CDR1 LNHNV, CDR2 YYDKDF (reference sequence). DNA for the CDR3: TGTGCCACCAGCAGAGTTTTAATTGAGGGAACTGAAGCTTTCTTT. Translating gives CATSRVLIEGTEAFF. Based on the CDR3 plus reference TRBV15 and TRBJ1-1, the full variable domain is DAMVIQNPRYQVTQFGKPVTLSCSQTLNHNVMYWYQQKSSQAPKLLFHYYDKDFNNEADTPDNFQSRRPNTSFCFLDIRSPGLGDTAMYLCATSRVLIEGTEAFFGQGTRLTVV.